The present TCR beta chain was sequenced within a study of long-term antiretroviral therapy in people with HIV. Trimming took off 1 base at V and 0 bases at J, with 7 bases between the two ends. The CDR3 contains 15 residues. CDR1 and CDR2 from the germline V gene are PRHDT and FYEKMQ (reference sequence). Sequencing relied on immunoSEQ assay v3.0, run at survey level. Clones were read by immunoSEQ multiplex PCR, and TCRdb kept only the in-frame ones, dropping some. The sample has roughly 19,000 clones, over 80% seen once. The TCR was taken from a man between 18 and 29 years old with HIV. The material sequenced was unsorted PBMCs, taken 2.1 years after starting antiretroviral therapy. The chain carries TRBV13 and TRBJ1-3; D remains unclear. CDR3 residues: CASSLDQYSGNTIYF. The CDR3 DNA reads TGTGCCAGCAGCTTAGATCAGTACTCTGGAAACACCATATATTTT. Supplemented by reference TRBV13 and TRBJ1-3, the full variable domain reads AAGVIQSPRHLIKEKRETATLKCYPIPRHDTVYWYQQGPGQDPQFLISFYEKMQSDKGSIPDRFSAQQFSDYHSELNMSSLELGDSALYFCASSLDQYSGNTIYFGEGSWLTVV.